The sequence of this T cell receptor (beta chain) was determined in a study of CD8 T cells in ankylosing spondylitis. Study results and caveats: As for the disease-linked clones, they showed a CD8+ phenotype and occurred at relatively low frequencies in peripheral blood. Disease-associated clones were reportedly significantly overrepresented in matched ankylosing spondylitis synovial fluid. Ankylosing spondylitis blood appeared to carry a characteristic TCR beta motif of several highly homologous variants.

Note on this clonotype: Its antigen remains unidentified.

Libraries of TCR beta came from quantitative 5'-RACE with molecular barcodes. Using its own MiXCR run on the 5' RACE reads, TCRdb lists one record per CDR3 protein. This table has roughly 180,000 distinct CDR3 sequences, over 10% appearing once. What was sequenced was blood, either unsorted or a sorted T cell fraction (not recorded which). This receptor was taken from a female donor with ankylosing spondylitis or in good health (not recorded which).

The CDR3 sequence: CSARPGGVMKLYQETQYF. In nucleotides, the CDR3 is TGCAGTGCTAGACCGGGGGGGGTCATGAAATTGTACCAAGAGACCCAGTACTTC. The J gene is TRBJ2-5, the V gene TRBV20-1; TRBD2 matches at 8 bases. Germline V CDR1 and CDR2: DFQATT, SNEGSKA (reference sequence). V was clipped by 2 bases and J by 0 bases; unmatched bases: 14. This CDR3 region has 18 residues.